The rows below give T cell receptor beta chains drawn from one sample of a study of blood T cell repertoires in COVID-19. Sequencing was performed with immunoSEQ multiplex PCR; in TCRdb, only in-frame clones are kept and a portion is missing. This sample has fewer than 300,000 clones, with 75% to 95% found just once. Sequenced: PBMCs or T cells enriched from blood (not recorded which). Source of these receptors: a woman in her twenties or thirties who had recovered from COVID-19. Each CDR3 is given without its conserved first and last residue. Fields, in order: V gene, CDR3 protein.

TRBV5-5	ASNSGGAETQY
TRBV4-3	ASSQVSGTGDLVCEQY
TRBV5-1	ASSLEYEQY
TRBV11-2	ASSLLGGTAYEQY
TRBV7-9	ASSLTGGIHNEQF
TRBV4-2	ASSQNPQGSGSPLH
TRBV7-9	ASSLGGGRAVLQY
TRBV24-1	ATKSSGFSYNEQF
TRBV19	ASKRRQGPYEQY
TRBV15	ATSMGHLSNQPQH